The T cell receptor beta chain described here comes from a study of shared clonotypes between healthy human individuals. The CDR3 has 16 amino acids. The V gene end was trimmed by 5 bases and the J gene end by 3 bases; junction bases not matched to a gene: 11. Germline loops: CDR1 SGHTA, CDR2 FQGNSA. With respect to this clone: The antigen remains undetermined.

Study results and limitations: The authors sampled blood alone, and tissue repertoires likely differ. A limitation of the genetic and exposure-history diversity represented arose from few donors. Depth of sequencing was expected to influence donor clonotype sharing.

Terminally differentiated effector memory CD45RA+ cells were left out of the naive CD8 fraction, which was CD45RO-negative and positively selected for CCR7. The study ran the assay at deep level. Sequenced by immunoSEQ multiplex PCR; TCRdb stores in-frame clones only, minus some. The data contain some 2 million clones, approximately 95% of them singletons. V gene TRBV7-2 combines with J gene TRBJ2-7; 9 bases match TRBD1. The source is a man between 18 and 35 years old in good health. The sequencing sample was made of naive CD8+ T cells sorted from blood. CDR3 protein: CASSQPVGQGIYEQYF. DNA for the CDR3: TGTGCCAGCAGCCAACCGGTGGGACAGGGAATCTACGAGCAGTACTTC.